These 13 T cell receptor beta chains share one sample of origin, sequenced in a study of blood T cell repertoires in COVID-19. TCRdb keeps only in-frame clones here, not all; method: immunoSEQ multiplex PCR. The table has more than 95,000 clones, around 81% seen once. Sequencing was carried out using peripheral blood. The source of these receptors is a woman between 65 and 79 years old with acute or convalescent COVID-19.

The V call is TRBV5-1, the J call TRBJ1-5; 10 bases match TRBD1. This CDR3 has 17 residues. Germline V gene data show CDR1 as SGHRS and CDR2 as YFSETQ. The ends lost 0 bases at V and 4 bases at J; junction bases unmatched: 7. CDR3 in DNA: TGCGCCAGCAGCTTGGAACCGGGACAGGGGTCGAATCAGCCCCAGCATTTT. This sequence encodes CASSLEPGQGSNQPQHF.

This chain links TRBV19 with TRBJ1-1; D gene uncertain. The CDR3 sequence is 12 residues long. Germline assignment: CDR1 LNHDA and CDR2 SQIVND (reference sequence). Trimming shortened V by 7 bases and J by 11 bases, and 17 bases separated the two germline ends. CDR3 loop: CASMLGGGSAFF. The DNA for the CDR3 is TGTGCCAGTATGCTTGGTGGCGGAAGCGCTTTCTTT.

The chain employs TRBV6-2 or TRBV6-3 and TRBJ2-2; D remains ambiguous. The CDR3 length is 14 residues. The germline V and J ends were trimmed by 2 bases and 5 bases, with 9 bases remaining between them. Germline-derived CDR1 and CDR2 are MNHEY and SVGEGT. The CDR3 protein is CASSYVRRTGELFF. The CDR3 bases are TGTGCCAGCAGTTACGTTCGGAGAACCGGGGAGCTGTTTTTT.

The rearrangement uses TRBV28 and TRBJ1-6; TRBD1 aligns across 7 bases. V was pared by 7 bases and J by 9 bases, with 12 bases of the junction left unmatched. CDR3 length: 15 amino acids. Germline CDR1 is MDHEN and CDR2 is SYDVKM. The CDR3 DNA reads as TGTGCCAGCACCCACACCGGGACAGTAGCTTCACCCCTCCACTTT. Protein: CASTHTGTVASPLHF.

The chain has TRBV18 and TRBJ1-4; 9 positions match TRBD1. J was trimmed by 5 bases and V by 3 bases; bases with no gene match: 4. The CDR3 is 15 residues long. Germline loops: CDR1 KGHSH, CDR2 LQKENI. CDR3 sequence reads: CASSPTGQGNEKLFF. The CDR3 DNA is TGTGCCAGCTCACCTACGGGACAGGGCAATGAAAAACTGTTTTTT.

The gene calls are TRBV27 and TRBJ1-4; D ambiguous. Germline V gene lookup returns CDR1 MNHEY and CDR2 SMNVEV (reference sequence). The CDR3 is 13 residues long. Trimming removed 6 bases from V and 4 bases from J, with 9 bases in between. This chain's CDR3 is CASSLSGNEKLFF. CDR3 coding DNA: TGTGCCAGCAGCCTATCCGGTAATGAAAAACTGTTTTTT.

The genes are TRBV11-3 and TRBJ2-7; 8 bases align to TRBD1. V dropped 4 bases and J dropped 5; count of bases not matched to a gene: 1. Germline V lookup: CDR1 SGHNT, CDR2 YENEEA. The CDR3 covers 12 residues. The CDR3 region has the DNA TGTGCCAGCAGCTCGACAGGGGACGAGCAGTACTTC. Its protein product is CASSSTGDEQYF.

This clone showed up just once. The chain employs TRBV7-2 and TRBJ2-3; no reliable D call. The CDR3 is 12 amino acids. Trimming pared 2 bases from V and 6 bases from J, leaving 6 bases between. The germline CDR1 and CDR2 sequences are SGHTA and FQGNSA. CDR3 loop: CASSLTSDTQYF. The CDR3 coding sequence is TGTGCCAGCAGCTTAACTTCCGATACGCAGTATTTT. Supplemented by reference TRBV7-2 and TRBJ2-3, the full variable domain reads GAGVSQSPSNKVTEKGKDVELRCDPISGHTALYWYRQSLGQGLEFLIYFQGNSAPDKSGLPSDRFSAERTGGSVSTLTIQRTQQEDSAVYLCASSLTSDTQYFGPGTRLTVL.

The genes are TRBV30 and TRBJ1-2; the D gene is possibly TRBD1 (6 bases). The length of the CDR3 is 13 residues. From germline, CDR1 is GTSNPN and CDR2 SVGIG (reference sequence). Trimming cost V 4 bases and J 0 bases, with 9 bases left between them. The CDR3 DNA sequence: TGTGCCTGGAAGGGGGTAGCTAACTATGGCTACACCTTC. Translation: CAWKGVANYGYTF.

The V call is TRBV27, the J call TRBJ2-5; no clear D gene. CDR3 length: 14 residues. Germline assignment: CDR1 MNHEY and CDR2 SMNVEV (reference sequence). Trimming cost V 6 bases and J 3 bases, with 14 bases left between them. CDR3 loop: CASSQRSPKETQYF. The CDR3 DNA reads as TGTGCCAGCAGCCAGCGCAGCCCAAAAGAGACCCAGTACTTC.

The rearrangement links TRBV3-1 (or the pseudogene TRBV3-2) to TRBJ2-5, with 9 nucleotides matching TRBD1. CDR1 LGHDT and CDR2 YNNKEL come from the germline V gene (reference sequence). There are 23 residues in the CDR3. Germline trimming cut 4 bases from V and 2 bases from J; bases unmatched to any gene: 29. In nucleotides, the CDR3 is TGTGCCAGCAGCCTCGAGCTATGGACAGGGGAAGAGCGTGGCCTGGTGAGGCAAGAGACCCAGTACTTC. This codes for CASSLELWTGEERGLVRQETQYF.

This clone was picked up one time. This chain uses TRBV27 with TRBJ2-3; 7 positions match TRBD2. Germline-derived CDR1 and CDR2 are MNHEY and SMNVEV (reference sequence). The J segment lost 5 bases and the V segment lost 5 bases, leaving 13 bases of the junction unmatched. The length of the CDR3 is 16 residues. The CDR3 protein is CASSLGRAGVGDTQYF. The CDR3 DNA reads as TGTGCCAGCAGTCTAGGGCGTGCGGGAGTTGGAGATACGCAGTATTTT.

This rearrangement joins TRBV23-1 to TRBJ1-1; no firm D call. TRBV23-1 is an ORF; its function is uncertain. With 0 bases removed from V and 0 bases from J, the gap between germline ends came to 11 bases. The CDR3 has 16 amino acids. The CDR3 sequence: CASSQSAQFMNTEAFF. The CDR3 bases are TGCGCCAGCAGTCAATCAGCACAGTTCATGAACACTGAAGCTTTCTTT.